The 14 T cell receptor beta chains below come from one sample, sequenced in a study of cytomegalovirus exposure and HLA in healthy donors. PCR involved 60 Vbeta and 13 Jbeta primers. The method was immunoSEQ multiplex PCR; TCRdb's version includes in-frame clones alone and lacks a portion of them. The sample comprises 150,000 to 200,000 clones, around three quarters of which are singletons, and approximately 2.1% rests with the top ten. Sequencing was carried out using PBMCs. These receptors all come from a man aged 25 to 40 in good health and CMV-seronegative.

This rearrangement joins TRBV11-1 to TRBJ2-1; weak D call: TRBD2 (5 bases). The CDR3 has 16 amino acids. Trimming removed 6 bases at V and 2 bases at J, with 17 bases between. Germline V gives CDR1 SGHAT, CDR2 FQDESV (reference sequence). The CDR3 nucleotides read TGTGCCAGCAGATCCACTAGAACACACGCCTACAATGAGCAGTTCTTC. Translating it yields CASRSTRTHAYNEQFF.

The V gene is TRBV29-1, the J gene TRBJ1-4; 7 bases are shared with TRBD1. J gave up 8 bases and V 4 bases, and 7 bases lay outside the gene matches. The germline CDR1 and CDR2 sequences are SQVTM and ANQGSEA. This CDR3 region has 13 residues. The CDR3 here is CSVGETGNEKLFF. The CDR3 nucleotides read TGCAGCGTTGGGGAGACAGGGAACGAAAAACTGTTTTTT.

In nucleotides, the CDR3 is TGTGCCAGCAGTGAACGGACAGGGGGCGCAGATACGCAGTATTTT. Protein: CASSERTGGADTQYF. This chain links TRBV6-4 with TRBJ2-3; 11 nucleotides agree with TRBD1. The CDR3 is 15 residues long. The V gene end was trimmed by 3 bases and the J gene end by 4 bases; junction bases not matched to a gene: 3. Germline V gene data show CDR1 as MRHNA and CDR2 as SNTAGT.

The chain uses TRBV28 and TRBJ2-2, with D possibly matching TRBD2 (5 bases). This CDR3 region has 14 residues. Germline V gene sequence: CDR1 MDHEN, CDR2 SYDVKM. The V gene lost 3 bases and the J gene lost 1 base, with 6 bases spanning the gap. The CDR3 nucleotides read TGTGCCAGCAGTTTCGGGGTGAACACCGGGGAGCTGTTTTTT. Translation gives CASSFGVNTGELFF.

The rearrangement joins TRBV4-2 to TRBJ1-2; D perhaps matches TRBD1 (5 bases). This CDR3 comprises 17 residues. The V end was cut by 0 bases, the J end by 4 bases, with 18 bases between. In germline, CDR1 is LGHNA, CDR2 YNFKEQ. The CDR3 loop reads CASSQDIGSGEPYGYTF. DNA of the CDR3: TGTGCCAGCAGCCAAGATATAGGTTCGGGGGAGCCCTATGGCTACACCTTC.

The V call is TRBV11-2, the J call TRBJ2-1; 16 bases agree with TRBD2. V trimming: 4 bases; J trimming: 11 bases; junction bases outside the gene matches: 17. CDR1 is SGHAT and CDR2 is FQNNGV in the germline V gene. This CDR3 region has 19 residues. This CDR3 reads CASSSGTSGRVLQLMKQFF. The CDR3 coding sequence is TGTGCCAGCAGCTCCGGGACTAGCGGGAGGGTTTTACAACTAATGAAGCAGTTCTTC.

This clone was seen a handful of times. The rearrangement uses TRBV6-1 and TRBJ1-1, with 9 bases matching TRBD1. Trimming cost V 6 bases and J 14 bases; bases outside gene matches: 7. The CDR3 consists of 11 residues. Looked up from germline, CDR1 is MNHNS and CDR2 is SASEGT. The CDR3 reads CASRSTGGMFF. For the CDR3, the DNA is TGTGCCAGCAGGTCAACAGGGGGCATGTTCTTT.

This chain connects TRBV2 to TRBJ1-1, with D possibly TRBD1 on 6 matching bases. This CDR3 contains 16 residues. Trimming left V 2 bases short and J 4 bases short, with 17 bases between. Germline V lookup: CDR1 SNHLY, CDR2 FYNNEI. CDR3 sequence (DNA): TGTGCCAGCAGTGAACCTGGTGGCCCCAGGGGCACTGAAGCTTTCTTT. Its translation is CASSEPGGPRGTEAFF.

The chain links TRBV7-7 to TRBJ2-1; 8 positions match TRBD2. Trimming at V came to 4 bases and at J to 2 bases, leaving 4 bases not matched to a gene. The CDR3 contains 15 residues. Per germline, CDR1 SSHAT and CDR2 FNYEAQ (reference sequence). The CDR3 DNA reads as TGTGCCAGCAGCTCCGGGACTAGTGCCTACAATGAGCAGTTCTTC. Its translation is CASSSGTSAYNEQFF.

The chain employs TRBV7-2 and TRBJ2-5; 7 bases agree with TRBD2. V lost 5 bases to trimming and J lost 1 base; unmatched junction nucleotides: 4. Looked up from germline, CDR1 is SGHTA and CDR2 is FQGNSA. The CDR3 is 14 amino acids. CDR3 DNA sequence: TGTGCCAGCAGCGTAAGCGGGGCCCAAGAGACCCAGTACTTC. Protein sequence: CASSVSGAQETQYF.

The chain links TRBV27 to TRBJ2-7; D might be TRBD2 (5 bases). Germline V gene data show CDR1 as MNHEY and CDR2 as SMNVEV (reference sequence). The CDR3 runs 15 residues. The V and J ends lost 3 bases and 2 bases respectively, with 14 bases between them. Here the CDR3 DNA reads TGTGCCAGCAGTTTCAAGGTGGGAGCGGCCTACGAGCAGTACTTC. Translation gives CASSFKVGAAYEQYF.

The rearrangement joins TRBV5-1 to TRBJ2-1, with TRBD2 identical over 16 bases. The CDR3 spans 17 residues. The ends lost 4 bases at V and 2 bases at J; junction bases unmatched: 3. The germline V gene has CDR1 SGHRS and CDR2 YFSETQ. DNA of the CDR3: TGCGCCAGCAGCGGTGGGACTAGCGGGAGGGCCTACAATGAGCAGTTCTTC. Translated: CASSGGTSGRAYNEQFF.

CDR3 sequence (DNA): TGTGCCAGCAGCCCGACTCAAAACAGGGCTATGAAGACCCAGTACTTC. It is translated as CASSPTQNRAMKTQYF. The chain uses TRBV11-1 and TRBJ2-5; the D gene is possibly TRBD1 (6 bases). The germline V and J ends were trimmed by 5 bases and 6 bases, with 22 bases remaining between them. The CDR3 has 16 residues. Per the germline V gene, CDR1 is SGHAT and CDR2 is FQDESV (reference sequence).

The chain has TRBV28 and TRBJ2-3, with a tentative D call TRBD2 (5 bases). The CDR3 is 16 residues long. The ends were cut back, 5 bases at V and 8 bases at J, with 23 bases in the middle. Germline V gene sequence: CDR1 MDHEN, CDR2 SYDVKM. The CDR3 DNA reads as TGTGCCAGCAGTGATTCTCTCGGGGTGAATATAGGTACGCAGTATTTT. As protein: CASSDSLGVNIGTQYF.